Listed here are 4 T cell receptor beta chains from one sample, sequenced in a study of OX40 agonist ivuxolimab in advanced cancers. Sequencing was performed with immunoSEQ multiplex PCR; in TCRdb, only in-frame clones are kept and a portion is missing. The sample holds approximately 58,000 clones, 70% to 90% seen once. This sample comprised CD4+ or CD8+ T cells sorted from blood, obtained in a trial of the OX40 agonist ivuxolimab. The receptors were gathered from an adult with an advanced solid tumor such as melanoma, head and neck, liver or kidney cancer.

The V call is TRBV9, the J call TRBJ1-1; no clear D. Trimming took off 3 bases at V and 5 bases at J, with 11 bases between the two ends. CDR1 and CDR2 (germline): SGDLS, YYNGEE. CDR3 length equals 13 residues. The CDR3 sequence is CASSDTYGTEAFF. The CDR3 DNA reads TGTGCCAGCAGCGACACTTACGGGACTGAAGCTTTCTTT.

The chain combines TRBV28 with TRBJ2-3; possibly TRBD2 for D (6 bases). This CDR3 is built from 14 residues. Trimming stripped 11 bases from V and 0 bases from J, with 15 bases between. The V gene's germline CDR1 is MDHEN and CDR2 SYDVKM. The CDR3 loop is CAGRGPISTDTQYF. CDR3 in DNA: TGTGCCGGGCGGGGCCCTATAAGCACAGATACGCAGTATTTT.

This chain connects TRBV6-4 to TRBJ1-5, with D unclear. Trimming cost V 4 bases and J 2 bases, with 18 bases left between them. The germline gives CDR1 MRHNA, CDR2 SNTAGT. This CDR3 region has 17 residues. CDR3 in DNA: TGTGCCAGCAGTGCCCGAAGGGCAGGCGGAGGCAATCAGCCCCAGCATTTT. This sequence encodes CASSARRAGGGNQPQHF.

This chain connects TRBV7-2 to TRBJ1-5, with 7 bases fitting TRBD1. With V trimmed by 2 bases and J by 1 base, 5 bases remained unmatched. The CDR3 loop spans 16 amino acids. Germline loops: CDR1 SGHTA, CDR2 FQGNSA. CDR3 amino acids: CASSLWRQGSNQPQHF. Written as DNA, the CDR3 is TGTGCCAGCAGCTTATGGAGACAGGGAAGCAATCAGCCCCAGCATTTT.